What follows are 11 T cell receptor beta chains derived from one specimen sequenced in a study of T cell changes during pregnancy in multiple sclerosis. Using immunoSEQ multiplex PCR, the repertoire was profiled, and TCRdb retains in-frame clones only, with some absent. In the table there are some 44,000 clones, 85% to 95% of which are singletons. The sample here was CD4+ T cells from peripheral blood mononuclear cells, taken in the third trimester of pregnancy. The receptors derive from a female donor with multiple sclerosis, enrolled in a pregnancy study.

This clone was seen just once. The chain links TRBV4-3 to TRBJ2-7; 9 bases are a match to TRBD1. V was clipped by 0 bases and J by 6 bases; unmatched bases: 12. This CDR3 has 17 residues. Germline values: CDR1 LGHNA, CDR2 YSLEER. In DNA form, the CDR3 reads TGCGCCAGCAGCCAAGATCTTGGGACAGGGCTTCTGGGCGAGCAGTACTTC. This gives the protein CASSQDLGTGLLGEQYF.

The chain employs TRBV6-1 and TRBJ1-2, with D unclear. CDR3 length equals 12 residues. The V and J ends lost 3 bases and 7 bases respectively, with 9 bases between them. Looked up from germline, CDR1 is MNHNS and CDR2 is SASEGT. The CDR3 nucleotides are TGTGCCAGCAGTGAGGCAAATCGTGGCTACACCTTC. Protein product: CASSEANRGYTF.

The CDR3 is CASSSTTLREGGYEQYF. The CDR3 region has the DNA TGTGCCAGCAGCTCAACCACTTTGCGGGAGGGCGGGTACGAGCAGTACTTC. The V gene is TRBV11-1, the J gene TRBJ2-7, with 9 bases that match TRBD2. Germline CDR1 reads SGHAT; CDR2 reads FQDESV (reference sequence). The CDR3 consists of 17 residues. V gave up 4 bases and J gave up 4 bases; unmatched junction bases: 14.

J is TRBJ2-1 and V is TRBV4-2; D might be TRBD2 (6 bases). Trimming left V 3 bases short and J 2 bases short, with 11 bases between. The CDR3 has 15 amino acids. Germline V gives CDR1 LGHNA, CDR2 YNFKEQ. CDR3 nucleotides: TGTGCCAGCAGCCATCTACGCGGGACCTACAATGAGCAGTTCTTC. As protein: CASSHLRGTYNEQFF.

Remarks on this clone: One end of the junction does not line up with germline, which may come from a read error. The chain recombines TRBV7-7 with TRBJ2-1; the match to TRBD2 covers 11 bases. Germline CDR1 and CDR2: SSHAT and FNYEAQ (reference sequence). The CDR3 has 14 residues. DNA for the CDR3: TGTGCTAGCAGCTTAGCGGGAGGGAACAATGAGCAGTTCTTC. Encoded protein: CASSLAGGNNEQFF. The full variable domain, rest sourced from reference TRBV7-7 and TRBJ2-1, is GAGVSQSPRYKVTKRGQDVTLRCDPISSHATLYWYQQALGQGPEFLTYFNYEAQPDKSGLPSDRFSAERPEGSISTLTIQRTEQRDSAMYRCASSLAGGNNEQFFGPGTRLTVL.

The chain joins TRBV13 to TRBJ2-5; TRBD2 agrees at 12 bases. Germline V CDR1 and CDR2: PRHDT, FYEKMQ (reference sequence). The CDR3 runs 16 residues. V lost 0 bases, J lost 4 bases, and 3 bases stayed unmatched. This CDR3 is CASSLGALAGGETQYF. CDR3 DNA sequence: TGTGCCAGCAGCTTAGGAGCACTAGCGGGAGGAGAGACCCAGTACTTC.

The CDR3 DNA follows: TGTGCCTGGAGTGGCGGAGTGGGGGGTGAAAAACTGTTTTTT. Encoded protein: CAWSGGVGGEKLFF. The V call is TRBV30, the J call TRBJ1-4, with D perhaps TRBD1 (5 bases). V was cut by 1 base and J by 7 bases, with 13 bases left in between. Germline V gene sequence: CDR1 GTSNPN, CDR2 SVGIG (reference sequence). This CDR3 is built from 14 residues.

V and J are TRBV27 and TRBJ2-2; tentatively, D is TRBD1 (6 bases). Germline lookup yields CDR1 MNHEY and CDR2 SMNVEV (reference sequence). The V end lost 3 bases, the J end lost 6 bases, and 17 bases lay between the germline ends. The CDR3 extends over 16 amino acids. DNA of the CDR3: TGTGCCAGCAGTTTTGTCGGACAGTATTGGCCCGGGGAGCTGTTTTTT. Amino acid sequence: CASSFVGQYWPGELFF.

The chain is built from TRBV7-9 and TRBJ1-4, with D perhaps TRBD1 (5 bases). This CDR3 is built from 13 residues. Germline V gene sequence: CDR1 SEHNR, CDR2 FQNEAQ (reference sequence). V lost 5 bases and J lost 8, with 12 bases in between. The CDR3 loop reads CASSRAGGEKLFF. The CDR3 nucleotides are TGTGCCAGCAGCCGAGCGGGGGGGGAAAAACTGTTTTTT.

The gene calls are TRBV9 and TRBJ2-7; TRBD2 agrees at 12 bases. J gave up 5 bases and V 0 bases, and 3 bases lay outside the gene matches. This CDR3 contains 15 residues. The germline CDR1 and CDR2 sequences are SGDLS and YYNGEE. The CDR3 nucleotides read TGTGCCAGCAGCGTAGGCACTAGCGGGAGGAACGAGCAGTACTTC. Its protein is CASSVGTSGRNEQYF.

V is TRBV27 and J is TRBJ1-5, with TRBD1 as a possible D gene (5 bases). Germline assignment: CDR1 MNHEY and CDR2 SMNVEV (reference sequence). The V end was cut by 5 bases, the J end by 2 bases, with 13 bases between. The CDR3 length is 15 residues. The CDR3 here is CASSRGSGGNQPQHF. For the CDR3, the DNA is TGTGCCAGCAGTCGGGGGTCCGGTGGCAATCAGCCCCAGCATTTT.